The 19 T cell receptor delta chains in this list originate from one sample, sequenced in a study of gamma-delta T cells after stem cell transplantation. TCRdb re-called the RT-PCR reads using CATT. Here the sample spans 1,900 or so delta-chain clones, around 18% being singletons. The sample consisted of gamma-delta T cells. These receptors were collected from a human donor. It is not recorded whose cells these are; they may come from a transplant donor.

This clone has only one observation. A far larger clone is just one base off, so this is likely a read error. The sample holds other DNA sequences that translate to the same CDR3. The CDR3 loop reads CACDPLGGGGYADSRLVQTDKLIF. CDR3 DNA sequence: TGTGCCTGCGACCCACTAGGGGGTGGGGGATACGCCGATTCACGGTTAGTACAGACCGATAAACTAATCTTT. The chain joins TRDV2 to TRDJ1; TRDD3 matches at 11 bases. There are 24 residues in the CDR3. Per germline, CDR1 GEAIGNYY and CDR2 EKD.

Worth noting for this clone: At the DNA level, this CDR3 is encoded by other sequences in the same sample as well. Here the CDR3 reads CACDSVLGDTLVTTDKLIF. CDR3 DNA: TGTGCCTGTGACAGCGTACTGGGGGATACGCTGGTTACCACCGATAAACTCATCTTT. V usage is TRDV2 and J usage is TRDJ1, with 13 bases aligning to TRDD3. CDR1 is GEAIGNYY and CDR2 is EKD in the germline V gene. CDR3 length equals 19 residues. J was trimmed by 1 base and V by 2 bases; bases with no gene match: 12.

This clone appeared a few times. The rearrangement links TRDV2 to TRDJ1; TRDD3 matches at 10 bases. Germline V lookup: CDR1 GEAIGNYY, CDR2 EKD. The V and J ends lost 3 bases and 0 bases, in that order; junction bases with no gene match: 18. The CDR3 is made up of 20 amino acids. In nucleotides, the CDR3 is TGTGCCTGTGACTTGATGTCGGCGGGGCTGGGGGATAATAACACCGATAAACTCATCTTT. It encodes CACDLMSAGLGDNNTDKLIF.

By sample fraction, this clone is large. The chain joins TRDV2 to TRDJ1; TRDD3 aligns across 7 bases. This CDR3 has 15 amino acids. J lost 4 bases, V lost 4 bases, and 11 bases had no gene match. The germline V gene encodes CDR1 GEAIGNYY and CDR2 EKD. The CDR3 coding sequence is TGTGCCTGTGATACCCTTGAGGGGATAAGCGATAAACTCATCTTT. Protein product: CACDTLEGISDKLIF.

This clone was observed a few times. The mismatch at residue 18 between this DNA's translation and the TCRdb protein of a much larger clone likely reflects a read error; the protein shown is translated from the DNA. In DNA form, the CDR3 reads TGTGCCTGTGACTTGATGTCGGCGGGGCTGGGGGATACATCCACCGATAAAATCATCTTT. This codes for CACDLMSAGLGDTSTDKIIF. The chain recombines TRDV2 with TRDJ1; 11 bases agree with TRDD3. The CDR3 loop spans 20 amino acids. Germline V CDR1 and CDR2: GEAIGNYY, EKD.

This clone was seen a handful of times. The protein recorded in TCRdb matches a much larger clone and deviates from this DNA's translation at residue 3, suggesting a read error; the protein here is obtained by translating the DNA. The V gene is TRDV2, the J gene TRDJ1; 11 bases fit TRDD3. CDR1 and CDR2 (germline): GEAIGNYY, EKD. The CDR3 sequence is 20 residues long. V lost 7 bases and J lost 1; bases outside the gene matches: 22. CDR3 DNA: TGTGCCTGGGACTTGATGTCGGCGGGGCTGGGGGATACATCCACCGATAAACTCATCTTT. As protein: CAWDLMSAGLGDTSTDKLIF.

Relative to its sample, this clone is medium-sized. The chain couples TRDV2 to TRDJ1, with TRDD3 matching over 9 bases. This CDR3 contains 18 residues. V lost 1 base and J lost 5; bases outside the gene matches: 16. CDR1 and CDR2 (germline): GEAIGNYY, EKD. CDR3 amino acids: CACDTVLGDPDTKDKLIF. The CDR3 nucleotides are TGTGCCTGTGACACAGTACTGGGGGACCCCGATACGAAGGATAAACTCATCTTT.

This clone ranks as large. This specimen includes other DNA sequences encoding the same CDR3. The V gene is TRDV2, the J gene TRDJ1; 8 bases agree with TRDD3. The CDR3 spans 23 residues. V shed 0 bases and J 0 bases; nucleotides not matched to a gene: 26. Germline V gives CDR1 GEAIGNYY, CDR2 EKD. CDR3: CACDTVPASSYWGLLNNTDKLIF. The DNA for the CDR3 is TGTGCCTGTGACACCGTCCCTGCCTCTTCGTACTGGGGGCTCCTCAACAACACCGATAAACTCATCTTT.

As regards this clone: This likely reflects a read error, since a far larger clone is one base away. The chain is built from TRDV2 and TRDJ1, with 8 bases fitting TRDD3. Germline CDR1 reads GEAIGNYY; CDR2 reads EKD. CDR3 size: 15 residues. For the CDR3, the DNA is TGTGCCTGTGGCACCGTACTGGGGGGGCCCGGGAAACTCATCTTT. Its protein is CACGTVLGGPGKLIF.

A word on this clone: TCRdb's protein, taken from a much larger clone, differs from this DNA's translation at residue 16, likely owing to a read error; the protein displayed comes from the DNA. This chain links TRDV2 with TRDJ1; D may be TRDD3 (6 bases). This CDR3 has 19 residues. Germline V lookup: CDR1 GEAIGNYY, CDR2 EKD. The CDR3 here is CACDTVSRLGDRRTDRLIF. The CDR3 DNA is TGTGCCTGTGACACCGTCTCAAGGCTCGGGGATCGGAGGACCGATAGACTCATCTTT.

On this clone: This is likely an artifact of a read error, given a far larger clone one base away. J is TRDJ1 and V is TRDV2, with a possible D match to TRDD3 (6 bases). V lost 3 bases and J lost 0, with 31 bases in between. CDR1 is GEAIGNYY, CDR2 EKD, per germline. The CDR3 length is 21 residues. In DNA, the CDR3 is TGTGCCTGTGACCCCGTCGGGCCCGGTCGTACTGGGAGACCCTACACCGATAAACTCATCTTT. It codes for CACDPVGPGRTGRPYTDKLIF.

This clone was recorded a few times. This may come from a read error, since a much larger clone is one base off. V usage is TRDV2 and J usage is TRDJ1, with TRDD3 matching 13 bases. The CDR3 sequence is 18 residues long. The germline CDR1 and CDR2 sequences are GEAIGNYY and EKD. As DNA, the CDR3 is TGTGCCTGTGGCACCGTAACACTGGGGGATACGGCGGGCGATAAACTCATCTTT. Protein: CACGTVTLGDTAGDKLIF.

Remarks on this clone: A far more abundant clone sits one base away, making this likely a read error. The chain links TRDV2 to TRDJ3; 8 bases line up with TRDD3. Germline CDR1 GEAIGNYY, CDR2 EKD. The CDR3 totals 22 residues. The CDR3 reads CACDTGGTGGNYYSRDTRQMFF. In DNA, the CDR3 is TGTGCCTGTGACACGGGCGGTACTGGGGGTAACTATTACTCCCGGGACACCCGACAGATGTTTTTC.

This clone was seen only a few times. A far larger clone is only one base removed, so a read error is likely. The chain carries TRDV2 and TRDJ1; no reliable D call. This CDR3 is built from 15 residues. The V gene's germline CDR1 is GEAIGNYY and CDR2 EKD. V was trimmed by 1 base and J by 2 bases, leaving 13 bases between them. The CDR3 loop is CACDTLEMRTDKLIF. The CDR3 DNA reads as TGTGCCTGTGACACTTTGGAGATGAGGACCGATAAACTCATCTTT.

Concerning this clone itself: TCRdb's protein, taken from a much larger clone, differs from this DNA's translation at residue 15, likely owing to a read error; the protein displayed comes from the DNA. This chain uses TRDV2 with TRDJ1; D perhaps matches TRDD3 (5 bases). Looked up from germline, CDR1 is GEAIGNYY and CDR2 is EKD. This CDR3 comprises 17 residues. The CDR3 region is CACDTVGGGPYTDKFIF. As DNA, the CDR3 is TGTGCCTGTGACACTGTCGGGGGCGGGCCGTACACCGATAAATTCATCTTT.

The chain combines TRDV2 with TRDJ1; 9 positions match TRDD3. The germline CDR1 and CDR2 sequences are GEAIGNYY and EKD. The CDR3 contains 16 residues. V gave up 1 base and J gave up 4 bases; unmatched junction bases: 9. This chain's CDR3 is CACDTVGLGDGDKLIF. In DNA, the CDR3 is TGTGCCTGTGACACGGTGGGACTGGGGGACGGCGATAAACTCATCTTT.

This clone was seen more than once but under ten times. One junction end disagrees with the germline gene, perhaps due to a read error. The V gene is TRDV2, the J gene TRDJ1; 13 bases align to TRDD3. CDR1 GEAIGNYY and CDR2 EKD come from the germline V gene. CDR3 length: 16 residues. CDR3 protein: CACDTLGDTSTDKLIF. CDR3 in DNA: TGTGCCTGTGACACACTGGGGGATACGTCCACCGATAAGCTCATCTTT.

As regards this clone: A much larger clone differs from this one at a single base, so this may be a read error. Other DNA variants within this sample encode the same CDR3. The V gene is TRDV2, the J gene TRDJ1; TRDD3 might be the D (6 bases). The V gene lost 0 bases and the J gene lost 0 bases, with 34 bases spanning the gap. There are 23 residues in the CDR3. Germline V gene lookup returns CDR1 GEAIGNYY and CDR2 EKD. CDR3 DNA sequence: TGTGCCTGTGACACCCTAGCCGCTCTGAGGGCACTGGGAGCCGCCTCGTACACCGATAAACTCATCTTT. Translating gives CACDTLAALRALGAASYTDKLIF.

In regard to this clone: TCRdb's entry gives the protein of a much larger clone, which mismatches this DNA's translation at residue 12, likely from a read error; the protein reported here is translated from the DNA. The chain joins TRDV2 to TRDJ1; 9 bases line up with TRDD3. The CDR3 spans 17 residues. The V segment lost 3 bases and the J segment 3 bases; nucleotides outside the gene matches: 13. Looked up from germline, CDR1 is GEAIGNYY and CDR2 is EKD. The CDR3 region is CACDSIDGGILADKLIF. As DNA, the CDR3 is TGTGCCTGTGACTCTATAGACGGGGGGATACTTGCCGATAAACTCATCTTT.